Following are 9 T cell receptor beta chains from one sample sequenced in a study of T cells in Graves' hyperthyroidism and ophthalmopathy. TCR beta CDR3 regions were amplified from RNA transcripts. HTBI primers drove first-round RT-PCR of the TCR CDR3. Via MiXCR, TCRdb re-called the multiplex PCR reads, giving one row per CDR3 protein. The table has 750,000 to 950,000 distinct CDR3 sequences, approximately 40% seen once; the top ten hold 8% to 9%. Sequencing was done on a sample of blood. The receptors come from a young man with Graves' hyperthyroidism.

There are a few counts of this clonotype. This sequence joins TRBV19 and TRBJ1-5, with TRBD1 as a possible D gene (5 bases). This CDR3 region has 14 residues. Between the trimmed V and J ends, which lost 4 bases and 2 bases, there was a span of 9 bases. The V gene's germline CDR1 is LNHDA and CDR2 SQIVND (reference sequence). The CDR3 DNA follows: TGTGCCAGTAGTAGGGGGGTAGGCAATCAGCCCCAGCATTTT. Its translation: CASSRGVGNQPQHF.

This clonotype was found once. An end of the junction does not agree with germline; a read error may underlie this. V and J are TRBV7-2 and TRBJ2-7, with 7 bases identical to TRBD1. The CDR3 length is 12 residues. Germline V gives CDR1 SGHTA, CDR2 FQGNSA. The CDR3 bases are TGTGCCGGCAGTTTAGGGGGCCCCGAGCAGTACTTC. Translation: CAGSLGGPEQYF.

This clonotype was recorded at least ten times. The chain carries TRBV6-6 and TRBJ1-6; 7 nucleotides line up with TRBD1. Germline loops: CDR1 MNHNY, CDR2 SVGAGI (reference sequence). The CDR3 loop spans 14 amino acids. V lost 6 bases to trimming and J lost 7 bases; unmatched junction nucleotides: 6. The CDR3, as DNA: TGTGCCAGCAGCCAGACAGGGAGAAATTCACCCCTCCACTTT. As protein: CASSQTGRNSPLHF.

This clonotype occurred a few times. The rearrangement joins TRBV28 to TRBJ1-5; D is unclear. Germline-derived CDR1 and CDR2 are MDHEN and SYDVKM. This CDR3 contains 12 residues. The V end was cut by 2 bases, the J end by 11 bases, with 10 bases between. CDR3 sequence (DNA): TGTGCCAGCAGTTTAGGCGGTACGTCCCAGCATTTT. It yields the protein CASSLGGTSQHF.

This clonotype was found a few times. This rearrangement joins TRBV6-6 to TRBJ1-1, with TRBD1 as a possible D gene (5 bases). This CDR3 comprises 17 residues. Trimming stripped 0 bases from V and 1 base from J, with 15 bases between. Germline CDR1 reads MNHNY; CDR2 reads SVGAGI (reference sequence). This CDR3 reads CASSYSWGWQTNTEAFF. CDR3 sequence (DNA): TGTGCCAGCAGTTACTCGTGGGGGTGGCAGACGAACACTGAAGCTTTCTTT.

At least ten counts were recorded for this clonotype. The gene calls are TRBV29-1 and TRBJ1-1, with D unresolved. CDR3 length: 13 residues. CDR1 and CDR2 (germline): SQVTM, ANQGSEA. Trimming took 7 bases from V and 3 from J, leaving 15 bases between them. The CDR3 sequence is CSAGISGDTEAFF. The CDR3 coding sequence is TGCAGCGCCGGAATTTCCGGTGACACTGAAGCTTTCTTT.

V and J are TRBV15 and TRBJ1-5, with no clear D. V lost 1 base and J 4 bases, leaving 5 bases between the germline ends. Germline CDR1 LNHNV, CDR2 YYDKDF (reference sequence). The CDR3 extends over 13 amino acids. The CDR3 sequence is CATSRVGNQPQHF. CDR3 in DNA: TGTGCCACCAGCAGAGTGGGGAATCAGCCCCAGCATTTT.

V usage is TRBV5-1 and J usage is TRBJ1-5; D perhaps matches TRBD1 (6 bases). V was cut by 6 bases and J by 6 bases, with 13 bases left in between. Germline V gene sequence: CDR1 SGHRS, CDR2 YFSETQ. This CDR3 region has 13 residues. The CDR3 loop is CASKAGDGQPQHF. The CDR3, as DNA: TGCGCCAGCAAAGCAGGGGATGGTCAGCCCCAGCATTTT.

The V call is TRBV10-3, the J call TRBJ2-7, with TRBD2 matching 7 bases. The junction had 10 bases not matched to a gene; V was cut back by 2 bases and J by 12 bases. CDR3 size: 13 residues. The germline gives CDR1 ENHRY, CDR2 SYGVKD. The CDR3 reads CAISEGAGEVLYF. The CDR3 DNA reads TGTGCCATCAGTGAGGGCGCGGGGGAAGTCTTGTACTTC.